Presented here are 19 T cell receptor beta chains from one specimen sequenced in a study of metastatic and nonmetastatic thyroid tumors. The entire patient cohort was treatment-naive prior to thyroid surgery. TCRdb re-analyzed the PCR reads using MiXCR. The repertoire consists of about 5,900 clones, with roughly a third occurring once and the leading ten covering about 25%. Sequencing was carried out using adjacent normal tissue. The receptors shown here come from a male donor with papillary thyroid cancer or a benign thyroid nodule (not recorded which). Some clones in this sample may be carry-over from other donors' samples.

CDR3 sequence reads: CATRGGRFTGGRGTGELFF. Written as DNA, the CDR3 is TGTGCCACCAGAGGGGGGAGATTTACCGGGGGTAGAGGCACCGGGGAGCTGTTTTTT. The chain carries TRBV24-1 and TRBJ2-2; D may match TRBD1 or TRBD2 (6 bases each). Between the trimmed V and J ends, which lost 7 bases and 4 bases, there was a span of 27 bases. From germline, CDR1 is KGHDR and CDR2 SFDVKD. This CDR3 is built from 19 residues.

This clone was detected a few times. This chain connects TRBV19 to TRBJ2-1; D uncertain. Trimming took 2 bases from V and 6 from J, leaving 2 bases between them. CDR1 is LNHDA, CDR2 SQIVND, per germline (reference sequence). The CDR3 has 11 residues. The CDR3 DNA reads as TGTGCCAGTAGTATAATCAATGAGCAGTTCTTC. Translation: CASSIINEQFF.

V is TRBV2 and J is TRBJ1-5; maybe TRBD1 (5 bases). V lost 8 bases and J lost 3, with 11 bases in between. Germline V lookup: CDR1 SNHLY, CDR2 FYNNEI. The CDR3 runs to 13 residues. The CDR3 coding sequence is TGTGCCAGCGAAGGGGACTTCAATCAGCCCCAGCATTTT. Its translation: CASEGDFNQPQHF. Combining the CDR3 with reference TRBV2 and TRBJ1-5 gives the whole variable domain EPEVTQTPSHQVTQMGQEVILRCVPISNHLYFYWYRQILGQKVEFLVSFYNNEISEKSEIFDDQFSVERPDGSNFTLKIRSTKLEDSAMYFCASEGDFNQPQHFGDGTRLSIL.

In this sample, this clone turned up a few times. The chain combines TRBV2 with TRBJ2-7, with D unresolved. The germline gives CDR1 SNHLY, CDR2 FYNNEI. V was pared by 8 bases and J by 3 bases, with 17 bases between. The CDR3 consists of 14 residues. CDR3 sequence: CASVPPVTNYEQYF. CDR3 nucleotide sequence: TGTGCCAGCGTCCCGCCGGTTACGAACTACGAGCAGTACTTC.

Only a few counts were recorded for this clone. The V and J genes are TRBV11-3 and TRBJ1-6; D is unclear. V lost 5 bases and J lost 6, with 8 bases in between. This CDR3 contains 13 residues. The V gene's germline CDR1 is SGHNT and CDR2 YENEEA. The DNA for the CDR3 is TGTGCCAGCAGCATAAGCTCTAATTCACCCCTCCACTTT. Its protein product is CASSISSNSPLHF.

This clone was seen a few times. The V gene is TRBV6-1, the J gene TRBJ2-1, with 11 bases that match TRBD1. CDR1 and CDR2 (germline): MNHNS, SASEGT. Trimming removed 6 bases from V and 8 bases from J; junction bases left unmatched: 6. The CDR3 sequence is 14 residues long. The DNA of the CDR3 is TGTGCCAGCAGCCAGGACAGGGGGCAAGATGAGCAGTTCTTC. Protein product: CASSQDRGQDEQFF.

This clone is judged medium-sized (0.01 to 0.1%). The rearrangement uses TRBV19 and TRBJ2-1; 7 nucleotides agree with TRBD2. This CDR3 contains 13 residues. V gave up 9 bases and J gave up 3 bases; unmatched junction bases: 5. From germline, CDR1 is LNHDA and CDR2 SQIVND (reference sequence). The CDR3 DNA reads as TGTGCCAGCGGGGGGACCCACTACAATGAGCAGTTCTTC. It specifies CASGGTHYNEQFF. Based on the CDR3 plus reference TRBV19 and TRBJ2-1, the full variable domain is DGGITQSPKYLFRKEGQNVTLSCEQNLNHDAMYWYRQDPGQGLRLIYYSQIVNDFQKGDIAEGYSVSREKKESFPLTVTSAQKNPTAFYLCASGGTHYNEQFFGPGTRLTVL.

This chain connects TRBV2 to TRBJ1-3; 8 positions agree with TRBD1. Germline lookup yields CDR1 SNHLY and CDR2 FYNNEI. V shed 5 bases and J 0 bases; nucleotides not matched to a gene: 6. The CDR3 runs 16 residues. CDR3 amino acids: CASSYGDRFSGNTIYF. CDR3 DNA: TGTGCCAGCAGTTACGGGGACAGGTTCTCTGGAAACACCATATATTTT.

This clone was counted only a few times. This chain connects TRBV12-5 to TRBJ2-2; weak D call: TRBD2 (5 bases). Germline CDR1 LGHNT, CDR2 FRNRAP. The V end lost 6 bases, the J end lost 6 bases, and 14 bases lay between the germline ends. The CDR3 sequence is 14 residues long. Here the CDR3 reads CASGSLLEAGELFF. CDR3 bases: TGTGCTAGTGGATCGTTACTGGAGGCCGGGGAGCTGTTTTTT.

The CDR3 spells CASSLEQPYSNQPQHF. In nucleotides, the CDR3 is TGTGCCAGCAGTCTAGAACAGCCGTATAGCAATCAGCCCCAGCATTTT. The chain recombines TRBV6-4 with TRBJ1-5; D gene unclear. The CDR3 loop spans 16 amino acids. V lost 5 bases and J 0 bases, leaving 14 bases between the germline ends. The germline gives CDR1 MRHNA, CDR2 SNTAGT.

This clone has only a few counts. J is TRBJ2-1 and V is TRBV6-1, with D perhaps matching TRBD1 (5 bases). The CDR3 is 13 amino acids. CDR1 and CDR2 (germline): MNHNS, SASEGT. V shed 11 bases and J shed 3 bases, with 14 bases lying between them. Here the CDR3 reads CAGREQDYNEQFF. CDR3 nucleotides: TGTGCCGGCCGTGAACAGGACTACAATGAGCAGTTCTTC.

This chain joins TRBV5-5 and TRBJ2-5; D unclear. Trimming left V 4 bases short and J 1 base short, with 8 bases between. Germline V gives CDR1 SGHKS, CDR2 YYEKEE (reference sequence). CDR3 length: 13 amino acids. The CDR3 region is CASSAIRQETQYF. The CDR3 DNA follows: TGTGCCAGCAGCGCAATCCGCCAAGAGACCCAGTACTTC.

This clone was seen ten or more times. Other DNA sequences of this sample code for an identical CDR3. CDR3 nucleotide sequence: TGTGCCAGCAGCCAAGGGACAGGGGATTCACCCCTCCACTTT. Amino acid sequence: CASSQGTGDSPLHF. V usage is TRBV3-1 and J usage is TRBJ1-6, with 9 positions matching TRBD1. V shed 1 base and J 8 bases; nucleotides not matched to a gene: 0. Germline CDR1 reads LGHDT; CDR2 reads YNNKEL (reference sequence). The CDR3 is 14 residues long.

This clone was observed at least ten times. The chain employs TRBV2 and TRBJ2-7; no firm D call. This CDR3 has 13 amino acids. V lost 2 bases, J lost 1 base, and 6 bases lay in between. Germline-derived CDR1 and CDR2 are SNHLY and FYNNEI. In DNA form, the CDR3 reads TGTGCCAGCAGTGAAACGGCTTCCTACGAGCAGTACTTC. This encodes CASSETASYEQYF.

This chain joins TRBV5-1 and TRBJ2-1, with 9 bases matching TRBD2. The V gene end was trimmed by 5 bases and the J gene end by 1 base; junction bases not matched to a gene: 10. CDR3 length: 17 amino acids. Germline V gives CDR1 SGHRS, CDR2 YFSETQ. This CDR3 reads CASSSALAGGSYNEQFF. DNA for the CDR3: TGCGCCAGCAGTTCCGCACTAGCGGGTGGGTCCTACAATGAGCAGTTCTTC. The full variable domain, in which reference TRBV5-1 and TRBJ2-1 provide the parts outside the CDR3, is KAGVTQTPRYLIKTRGQQVTLSCSPISGHRSVSWYQQTPGQGLQFLFEYFSETQRNKGNFPGRFSGRQFSNSRSEMNVSTLELGDSALYLCASSSALAGGSYNEQFFGPGTRLTVL.

This clone is medium-sized (0.01 to 0.1%) within its sample. CDR3 loop: CASSIAQLYGYTF. Here the CDR3 DNA reads TGTGCCAGTAGTATAGCCCAGCTTTATGGCTACACCTTC. This chain links TRBV19 with TRBJ1-2; D not certain. Germline V gene data show CDR1 as LNHDA and CDR2 as SQIVND (reference sequence). This CDR3 spans 13 amino acids. Trimming took off 1 base at V and 5 bases at J, with 8 bases between the two ends. Supplemented by reference TRBV19 and TRBJ1-2, the full variable domain reads DGGITQSPKYLFRKEGQNVTLSCEQNLNHDAMYWYRQDPGQGLRLIYYSQIVNDFQKGDIAEGYSVSREKKESFPLTVTSAQKNPTAFYLCASSIAQLYGYTFGSGTRLTVV.

This clone has more than one count but fewer than ten. This chain connects TRBV12-3 or TRBV12-4 to TRBJ1-6, with 7 bases fitting TRBD1. The CDR3 consists of 12 residues. The junction had 3 bases not matched to a gene; V was cut back by 5 bases and J by 11 bases. The CDR3 DNA is TGTGCCAGCAGTATGGGACAGCCACCCCTCCACTTT. Amino acid sequence: CASSMGQPPLHF.

This clone appeared many times. This may arise from a read error, as a much more abundant clone is one base away. V and J are TRBV28 and TRBJ2-5; perhaps TRBD1 as D (6 bases). From germline, CDR1 is MDHEN and CDR2 SYDVKM. The V gene lost 6 bases and the J gene lost 3 bases, with 17 bases spanning the gap. This CDR3 is 15 amino acids long. CDR3 region: CASRTERDKKETQYF. The CDR3 DNA is TGTGCCAGCAGAACGGAGAGGGACAAGAAAGAGACCCAGTACTTC.

The V gene is TRBV20-1, the J gene TRBJ2-7; the match to TRBD2 covers 11 bases. V lost 3 bases to trimming and J lost 6 bases; unmatched junction nucleotides: 10. The CDR3 runs to 15 residues. Germline V CDR1 and CDR2: DFQATT, SNEGSKA (reference sequence). CDR3 in amino acids: CSASHLGLAAREQYF. The CDR3, as DNA: TGCAGTGCTAGCCACCTGGGACTAGCGGCTCGCGAGCAGTACTTC.